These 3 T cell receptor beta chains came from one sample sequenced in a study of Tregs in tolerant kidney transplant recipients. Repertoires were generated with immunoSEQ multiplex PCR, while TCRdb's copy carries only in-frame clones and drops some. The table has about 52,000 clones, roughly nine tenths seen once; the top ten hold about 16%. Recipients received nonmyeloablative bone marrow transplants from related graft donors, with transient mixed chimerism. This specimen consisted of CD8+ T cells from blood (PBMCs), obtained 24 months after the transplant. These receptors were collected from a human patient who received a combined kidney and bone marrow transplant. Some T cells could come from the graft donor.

The CDR3 DNA reads TGTGCCAGCAGTTACGGGGCCCCCGGAGGCAATCAGCCCCAGCATTTT. Translating it yields CASSYGAPGGNQPQHF. The chain uses TRBV6-5 and TRBJ1-5; D perhaps matches TRBD1 (5 bases). CDR1 and CDR2 (germline): MNHEY, SVGAGI. The V gene lost 2 bases and the J gene lost 2 bases, with 13 bases spanning the gap. This CDR3 is built from 16 residues.

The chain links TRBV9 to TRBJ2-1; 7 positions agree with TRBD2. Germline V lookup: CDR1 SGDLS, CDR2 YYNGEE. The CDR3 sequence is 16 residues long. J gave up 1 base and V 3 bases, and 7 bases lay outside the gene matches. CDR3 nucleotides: TGTGCCAGCAGCGACGGAAAGCGGGGTTCCTACAATGAGCAGTTCTTC. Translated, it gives CASSDGKRGSYNEQFF.

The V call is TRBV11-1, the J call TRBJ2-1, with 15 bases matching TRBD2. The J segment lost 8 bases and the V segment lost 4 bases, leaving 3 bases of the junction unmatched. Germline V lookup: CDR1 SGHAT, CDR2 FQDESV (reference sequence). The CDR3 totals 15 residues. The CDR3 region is CASSSGLAGGYEQFF. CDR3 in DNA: TGTGCCAGCAGCTCGGGACTAGCGGGAGGCTATGAGCAGTTCTTC.